This T cell receptor (beta chain) originates from a study of shared clonotypes between healthy human individuals. Study overall: Researchers drew samples from two women and three men aged 18 to 49.

The protocol was immunoSEQ multiplex PCR, while the TCRdb copy is restricted to in-frame clones and leaves out a portion. The table includes about 590,000 clones, roughly 96% detected once. In the naive CD8 group, cells lacked CD45RO and were positively selected for CCR7, so terminally differentiated effector memory CD45RA+ cells were left out. Donors included only healthy HIV-negative adults lacking recent acute infections or vaccinations. This receptor was obtained from a woman aged 25 to 39 in good health. Sequencing was carried out using naive CD8+ T cells sorted from blood.

CDR3 DNA: TGTGCCAGCAGTTCAGTCGGCACAGGCACAGATACGCAGTATTTT. Translated, it gives CASSSVGTGTDTQYF. The rearrangement links TRBV27 to TRBJ2-3; D is unclear. Trimming shortened V by 4 bases and J by 1 base, and 12 bases separated the two germline ends. CDR1 and CDR2 (germline): MNHEY, SMNVEV (reference sequence). The CDR3 covers 15 residues.